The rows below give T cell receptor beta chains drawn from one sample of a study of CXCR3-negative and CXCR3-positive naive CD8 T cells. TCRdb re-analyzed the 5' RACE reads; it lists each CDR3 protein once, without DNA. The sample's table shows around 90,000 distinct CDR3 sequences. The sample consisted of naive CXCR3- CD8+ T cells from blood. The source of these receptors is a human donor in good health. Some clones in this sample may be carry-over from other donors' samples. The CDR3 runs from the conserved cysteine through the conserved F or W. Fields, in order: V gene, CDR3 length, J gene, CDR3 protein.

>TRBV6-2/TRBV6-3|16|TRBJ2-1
CASSYSTSGGSNEQFF
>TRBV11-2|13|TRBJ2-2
CASSPPGAHELFF
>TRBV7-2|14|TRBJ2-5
CASRLHSGVETQYF
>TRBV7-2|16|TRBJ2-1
CASRKTGTSVYNEQFF
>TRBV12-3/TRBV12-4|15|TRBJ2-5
CASSLVVVSMGTQYF
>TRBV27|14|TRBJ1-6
CASSLMGTLGPLHF
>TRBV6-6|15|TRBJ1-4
CASKDSESSNEKLFF
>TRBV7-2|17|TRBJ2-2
CASSPRRGELNTGELFF
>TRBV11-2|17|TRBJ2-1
CASSLDLFNGPYNEQFF
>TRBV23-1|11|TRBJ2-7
CASSQEYEQYF
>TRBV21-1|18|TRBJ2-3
CASSPRAVTSGHTDTQYF
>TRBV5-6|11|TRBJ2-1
CASSLGVEEFF
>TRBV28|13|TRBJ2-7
CASVGMEGYEQYF
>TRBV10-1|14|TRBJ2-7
CASSESDSPYEQYF
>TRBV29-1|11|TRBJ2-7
CSGGGDHEQYF
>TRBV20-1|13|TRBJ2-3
CSARTGVPDTQYF
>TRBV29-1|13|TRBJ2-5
CSVAGTAEETQYF
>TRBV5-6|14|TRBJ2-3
CASSLGADTDTQYF
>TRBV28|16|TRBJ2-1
CASSHYRGHPYNEQFF
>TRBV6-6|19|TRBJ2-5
CASSYHIAGGPADQETQYF
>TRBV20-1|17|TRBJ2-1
CSARDLGGPHSYNEQFF
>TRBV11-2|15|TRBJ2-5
CASSSPGQVQETQYF
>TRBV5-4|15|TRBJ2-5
CASSLKGVEQETQYF
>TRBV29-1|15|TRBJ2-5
CSVEEGTSYQETQYF
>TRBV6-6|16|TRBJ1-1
CASSRPASSEIGEAFF
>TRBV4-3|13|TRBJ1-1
CASSQAAPQPLVF
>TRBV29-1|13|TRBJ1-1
CSVEVAGSSEAFF
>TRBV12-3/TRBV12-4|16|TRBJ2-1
CASSLWTGTSYNGQFF
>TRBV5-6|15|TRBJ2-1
CASSLPSGGYNEQFF
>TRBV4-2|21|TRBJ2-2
CASSQVVVPLLGGTNTGELFF
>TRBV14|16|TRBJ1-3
CASSPWTGIVGNTIYF
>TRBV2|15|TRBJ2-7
CASSEQQQNSYEQYF
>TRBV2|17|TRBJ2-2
CASSDRRTGTGAGELFF
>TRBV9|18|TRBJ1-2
CASSVTLTVDSSNYGYTF
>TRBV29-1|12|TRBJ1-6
CSVVISTGALHF
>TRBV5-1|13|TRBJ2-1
CASSIPPDNEQFF
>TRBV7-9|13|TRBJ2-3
CASSLTSVDTQYF
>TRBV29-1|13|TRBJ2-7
CSAQAGTAYEQYF
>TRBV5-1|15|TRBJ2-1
CASSLVLAVYNEQFF